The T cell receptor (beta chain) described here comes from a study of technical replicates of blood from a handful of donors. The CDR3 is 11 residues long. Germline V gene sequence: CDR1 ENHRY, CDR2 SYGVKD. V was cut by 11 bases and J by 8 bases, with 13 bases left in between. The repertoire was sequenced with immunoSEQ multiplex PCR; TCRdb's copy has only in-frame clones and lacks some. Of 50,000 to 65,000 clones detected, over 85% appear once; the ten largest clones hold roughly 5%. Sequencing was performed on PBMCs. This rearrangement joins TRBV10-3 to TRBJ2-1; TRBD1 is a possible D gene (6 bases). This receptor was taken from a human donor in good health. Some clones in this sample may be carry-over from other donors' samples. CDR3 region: CAVQGQYEQFF. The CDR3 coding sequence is TGTGCCGTCCAGGGGCAGTATGAGCAGTTCTTC.